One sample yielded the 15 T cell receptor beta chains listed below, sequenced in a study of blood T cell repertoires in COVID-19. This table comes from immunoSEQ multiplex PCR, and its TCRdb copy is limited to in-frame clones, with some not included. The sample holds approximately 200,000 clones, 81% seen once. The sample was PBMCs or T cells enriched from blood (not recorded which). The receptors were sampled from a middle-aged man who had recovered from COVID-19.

CDR3 region: CASSLAPRIAGNTIYF. The CDR3 bases are TGTGCCAGCAGCTTAGCCCCGAGGATTGCTGGAAACACCATATATTTT. V usage is TRBV7-9 and J usage is TRBJ1-3; no firm D call. The CDR3 runs to 16 residues. Between the trimmed V and J ends, which lost 0 bases and 2 bases, there was a span of 11 bases. The V gene's germline CDR1 is SEHNR and CDR2 FQNEAQ (reference sequence). Combining the CDR3 with reference TRBV7-9 and TRBJ1-3 gives the whole variable domain DTGVSQNPRHKITKRGQNVTFRCDPISEHNRLYWYRQTLGQGPEFLTYFQNEAQLEKSRLLSDRFSAERPKGSFSTLEIQRTEQGDSAMYLCASSLAPRIAGNTIYFGEGSWLTVV.

The CDR3 nucleotides are TGTGCCAGCTCACCGTCCTCGAGCTCCTATAATTCACCCCTCCACTTT. Protein sequence: CASSPSSSSYNSPLHF. The chain has TRBV18 and TRBJ1-6; D is unresolved. The V gene's germline CDR1 is KGHSH and CDR2 LQKENI. The CDR3 contains 16 residues. The V gene lost 3 bases and the J gene lost 0 bases, with 9 bases spanning the gap.

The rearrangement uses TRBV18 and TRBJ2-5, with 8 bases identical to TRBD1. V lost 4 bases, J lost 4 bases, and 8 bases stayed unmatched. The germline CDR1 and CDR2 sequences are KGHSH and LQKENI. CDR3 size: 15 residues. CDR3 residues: CASSLLSQGGETQYF. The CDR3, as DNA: TGTGCCAGCTCACTCTTATCACAGGGGGGAGAGACCCAGTACTTC.

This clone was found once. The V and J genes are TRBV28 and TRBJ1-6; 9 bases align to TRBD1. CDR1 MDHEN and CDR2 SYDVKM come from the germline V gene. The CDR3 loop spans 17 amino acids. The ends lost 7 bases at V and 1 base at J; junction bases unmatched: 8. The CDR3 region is CASIGDRDQSYNSPLHF. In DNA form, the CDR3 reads TGTGCCAGCATAGGGGACAGGGATCAATCCTATAATTCACCCCTCCACTTT. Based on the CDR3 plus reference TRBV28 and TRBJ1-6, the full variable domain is DVKVTQSSRYLVKRTGEKVFLECVQDMDHENMFWYRQDPGLGLRLIYFSYDVKMKEKGDIPEGYSVSREKKERFSLILESASTNQTSMYLCASIGDRDQSYNSPLHFGNGTRLTVT.

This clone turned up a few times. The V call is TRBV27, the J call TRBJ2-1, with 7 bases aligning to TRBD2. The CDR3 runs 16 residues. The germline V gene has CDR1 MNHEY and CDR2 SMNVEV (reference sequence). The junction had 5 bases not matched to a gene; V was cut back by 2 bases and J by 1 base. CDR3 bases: TGTGCCAGCAGTTTAGGGGGGGATATATCCTACAATGAGCAGTTCTTC. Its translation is CASSLGGDISYNEQFF.

The CDR3 here is CASTFSPGLADYNEQFF. The CDR3 region has the DNA TGTGCCAGCACTTTTAGCCCGGGACTAGCGGACTACAATGAGCAGTTCTTC. This chain joins TRBV27 and TRBJ2-1, with TRBD2 matching 11 bases. The germline CDR1 and CDR2 sequences are MNHEY and SMNVEV (reference sequence). The CDR3 spans 17 residues. J lost 3 bases, V lost 7 bases, and 11 bases had no gene match.

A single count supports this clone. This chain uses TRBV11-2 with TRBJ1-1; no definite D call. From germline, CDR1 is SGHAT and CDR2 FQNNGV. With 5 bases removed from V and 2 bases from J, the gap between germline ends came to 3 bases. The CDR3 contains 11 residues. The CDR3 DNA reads TGTGCCAGCAGCCCTAACACTGAAGCTTTCTTT. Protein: CASSPNTEAFF. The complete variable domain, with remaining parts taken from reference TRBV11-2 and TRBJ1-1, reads EAGVAQSPRYKIIEKRQSVAFWCNPISGHATLYWYQQILGQGPKLLIQFQNNGVVDDSQLPKDRFSAERLKGVDSTLKIQPAKLEDSAVYLCASSPNTEAFFGQGTRLTVV.

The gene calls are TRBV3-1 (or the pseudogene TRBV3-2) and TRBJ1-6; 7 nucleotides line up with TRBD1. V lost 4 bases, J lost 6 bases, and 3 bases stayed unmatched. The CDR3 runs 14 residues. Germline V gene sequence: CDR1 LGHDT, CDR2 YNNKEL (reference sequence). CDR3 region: CASSPKGANSPLHF. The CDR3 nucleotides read TGTGCCAGCAGCCCAAAGGGGGCTAATTCACCCCTCCACTTT.

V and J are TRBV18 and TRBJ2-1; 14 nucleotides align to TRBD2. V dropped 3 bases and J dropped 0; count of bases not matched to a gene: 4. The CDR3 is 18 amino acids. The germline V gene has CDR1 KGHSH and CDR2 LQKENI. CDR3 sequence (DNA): TGTGCCAGCTCACCCGGGACTAGCGGGAGCAGCTCCTACAATGAGCAGTTCTTC. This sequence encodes CASSPGTSGSSSYNEQFF.

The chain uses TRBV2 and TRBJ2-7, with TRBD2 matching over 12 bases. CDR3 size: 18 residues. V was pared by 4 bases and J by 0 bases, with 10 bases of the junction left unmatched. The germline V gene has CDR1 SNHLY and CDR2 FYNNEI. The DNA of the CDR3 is TGTGCCAGCAGTGGTGGTTCCCTAGCGGGAGGGAGCTCCTACGAGCAGTACTTC. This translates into CASSGGSLAGGSSYEQYF.

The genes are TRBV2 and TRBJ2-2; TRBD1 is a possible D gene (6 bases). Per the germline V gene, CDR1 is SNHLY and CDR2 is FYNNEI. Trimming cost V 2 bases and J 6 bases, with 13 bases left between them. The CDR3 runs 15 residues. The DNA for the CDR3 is TGTGCCAGCAGTGAAATTGGGGGCGCGGCCGGGGAGCTGTTTTTT. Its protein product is CASSEIGGAAGELFF.

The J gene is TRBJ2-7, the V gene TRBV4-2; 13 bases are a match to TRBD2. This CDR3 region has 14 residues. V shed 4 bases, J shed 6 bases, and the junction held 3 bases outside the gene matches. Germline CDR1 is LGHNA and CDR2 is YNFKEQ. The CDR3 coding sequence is TGTGCCAGCAGCCGGGGGACTAGCGGGATCGAGCAGTACTTC. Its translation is CASSRGTSGIEQYF.

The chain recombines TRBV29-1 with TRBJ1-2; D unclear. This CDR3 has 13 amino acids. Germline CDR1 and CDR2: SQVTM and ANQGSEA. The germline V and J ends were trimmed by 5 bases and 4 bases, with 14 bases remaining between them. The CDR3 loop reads CSVSSAGSYGYTF. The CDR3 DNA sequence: TGCAGCGTTTCCTCAGCTGGGAGCTATGGCTACACCTTC.

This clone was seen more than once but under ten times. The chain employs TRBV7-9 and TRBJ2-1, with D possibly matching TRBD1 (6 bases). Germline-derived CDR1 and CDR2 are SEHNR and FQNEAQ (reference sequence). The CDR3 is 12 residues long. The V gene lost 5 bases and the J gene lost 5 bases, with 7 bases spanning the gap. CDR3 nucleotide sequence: TGTGCCAGCAGCGGACAGCACAATGAGCAGTTCTTC. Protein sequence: CASSGQHNEQFF.

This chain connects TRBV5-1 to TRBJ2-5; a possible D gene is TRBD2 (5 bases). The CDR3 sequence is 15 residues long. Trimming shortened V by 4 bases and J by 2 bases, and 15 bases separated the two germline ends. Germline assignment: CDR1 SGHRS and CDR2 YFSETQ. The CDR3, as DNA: TGCGCCAGCAGCGAAGCGGCTAGCAGACAAGAGACCCAGTACTTC. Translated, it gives CASSEAASRQETQYF.